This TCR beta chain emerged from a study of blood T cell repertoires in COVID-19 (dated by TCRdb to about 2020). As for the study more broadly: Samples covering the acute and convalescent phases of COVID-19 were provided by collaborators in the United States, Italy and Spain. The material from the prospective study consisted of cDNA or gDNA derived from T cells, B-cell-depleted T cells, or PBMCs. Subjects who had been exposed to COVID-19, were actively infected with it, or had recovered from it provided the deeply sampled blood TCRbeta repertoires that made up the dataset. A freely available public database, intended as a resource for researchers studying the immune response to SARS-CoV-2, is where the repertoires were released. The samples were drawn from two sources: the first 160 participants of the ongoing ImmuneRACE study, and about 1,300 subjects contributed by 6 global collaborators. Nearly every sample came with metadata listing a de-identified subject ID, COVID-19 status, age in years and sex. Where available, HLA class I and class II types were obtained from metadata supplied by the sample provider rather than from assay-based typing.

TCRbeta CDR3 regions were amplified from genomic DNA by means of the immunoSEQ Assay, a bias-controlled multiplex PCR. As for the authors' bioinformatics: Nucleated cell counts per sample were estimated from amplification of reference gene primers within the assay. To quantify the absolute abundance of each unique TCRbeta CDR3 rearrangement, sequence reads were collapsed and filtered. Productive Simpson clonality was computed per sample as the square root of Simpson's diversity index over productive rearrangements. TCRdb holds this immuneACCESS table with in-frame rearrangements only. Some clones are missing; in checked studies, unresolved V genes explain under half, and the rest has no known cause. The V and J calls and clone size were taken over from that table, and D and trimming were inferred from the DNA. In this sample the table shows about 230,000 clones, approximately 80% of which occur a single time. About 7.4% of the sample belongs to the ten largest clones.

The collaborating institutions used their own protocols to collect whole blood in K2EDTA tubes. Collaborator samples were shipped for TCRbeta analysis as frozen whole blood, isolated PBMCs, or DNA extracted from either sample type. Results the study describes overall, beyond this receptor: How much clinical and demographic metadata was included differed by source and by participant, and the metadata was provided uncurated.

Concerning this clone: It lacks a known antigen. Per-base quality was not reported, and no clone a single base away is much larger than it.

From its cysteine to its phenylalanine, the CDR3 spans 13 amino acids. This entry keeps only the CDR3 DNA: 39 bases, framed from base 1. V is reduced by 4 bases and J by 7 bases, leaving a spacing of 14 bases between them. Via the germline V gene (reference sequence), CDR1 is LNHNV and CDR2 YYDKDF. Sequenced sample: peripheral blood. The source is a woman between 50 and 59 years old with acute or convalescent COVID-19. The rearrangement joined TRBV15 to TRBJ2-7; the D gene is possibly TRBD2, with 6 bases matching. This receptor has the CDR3 CATSKPGAGEQYF. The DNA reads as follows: TGTGCCACCAGCAAACCGGGAGCTGGAGAGCAGTACTTC.